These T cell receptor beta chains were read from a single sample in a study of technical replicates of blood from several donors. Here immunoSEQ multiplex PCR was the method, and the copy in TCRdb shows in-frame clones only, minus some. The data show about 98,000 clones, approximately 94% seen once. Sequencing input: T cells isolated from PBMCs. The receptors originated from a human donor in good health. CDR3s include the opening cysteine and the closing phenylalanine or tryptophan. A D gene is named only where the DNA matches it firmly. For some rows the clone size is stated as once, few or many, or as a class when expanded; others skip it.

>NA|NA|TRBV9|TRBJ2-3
CASSVEGTSTDTQYF
TGTGCCAGCAGCGTAGAAGGGACAAGCACAGATACGCAGTATTTT
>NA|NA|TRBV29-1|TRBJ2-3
CSVDGRGGGLTDTQYF
TGCAGCGTAGACGGGAGAGGGGGAGGGCTCACAGATACGCAGTATTTT
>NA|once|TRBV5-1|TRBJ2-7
CASSLAIDSAPYEQYF
TGCGCCAGCAGCTTGGCCATAGACAGTGCGCCCTACGAGCAGTACTTC
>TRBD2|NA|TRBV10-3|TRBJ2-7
CAISDSGLAETKAYEQYF
TGTGCCATCAGTGACTCGGGACTAGCGGAGACAAAAGCCTACGAGCAGTACTTC
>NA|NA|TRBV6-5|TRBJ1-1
CASSYKSVLGAFF
TGTGCCAGCAGTTACAAGTCTGTACTAGGAGCTTTCTTT
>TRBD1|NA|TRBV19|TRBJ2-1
CASSNAGGNEQFF
TGTGCCAGTAGTAACGCAGGGGGCAATGAGCAGTTCTTC
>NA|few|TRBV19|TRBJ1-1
CASSIGENTEAFF
TGTGCCAGTAGTATTGGAGAAAACACTGAAGCTTTCTTT
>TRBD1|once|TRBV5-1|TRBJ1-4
CASSSTGQREKLFF
TGCGCCAGCAGCTCTACGGGACAGAGAGAAAAGCTGTTTTTT
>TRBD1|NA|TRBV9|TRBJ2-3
CASSVEGQGSDTQYF
TGTGCCAGCAGCGTAGAGGGACAGGGGTCGGATACGCAGTATTTT
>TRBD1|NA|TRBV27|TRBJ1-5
CASGYRGQPQHF
TGTGCCAGCGGGTACAGGGGGCAGCCCCAGCATTTT
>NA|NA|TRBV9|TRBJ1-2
CASSVATANWGYTF
TGTGCCAGCAGCGTAGCTACCGCGAACTGGGGCTACACCTTC
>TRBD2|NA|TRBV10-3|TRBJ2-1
CAISGTSGLEEQFF
TGTGCCATCAGCGGGACTAGCGGCCTTGAGGAGCAGTTCTTC
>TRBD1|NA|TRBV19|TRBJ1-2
CASSIIGQGDYGYTF
TGTGCCAGTAGTATAATCGGACAGGGAGACTATGGCTACACCTTC
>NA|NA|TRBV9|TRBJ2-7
CASSVGGHGTYYEQYF
TGTGCCAGCAGCGTAGGAGGGCATGGAACCTACTACGAGCAGTACTTC
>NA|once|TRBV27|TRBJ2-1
CASSSYRDQEQFF
TGTGCCAGCAGTTCCTACAGGGATCAGGAGCAGTTCTTC
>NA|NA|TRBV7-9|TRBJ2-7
CASSLQSGGYEQYF
TGTGCCAGCAGCCTGCAATCTGGGGGGTACGAGCAGTACTTC
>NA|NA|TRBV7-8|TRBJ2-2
CASMPGTSRGELFF
TGTGCCAGCATGCCGGGAACTAGTCGCGGGGAGCTGTTTTTT